Listed here are 6 T cell receptor beta chains from one sample, sequenced in a study of regulatory T cells in long-lasting Graves disease. Building of the TCR beta libraries involved iRepertoire HTBI primers and Arm-PCR of CDR3 regions. TCRdb called the multiplex PCR reads again in MiXCR, with one record for every CDR3 protein. The table has 320,000 or so distinct CDR3 sequences, 15% to 20% seen once. The time point is: newly diagnosed GD, antithyroid drugs for less than 3 months. The authors made the TCR library using RNA they extracted from PBMCs. Sequencing used peripheral blood mononuclear cells (PBMCs), obtained at new diagnosis, from a patient treated with antithyroid drugs. The receptor source for this set is a female donor with Graves disease.

The rearrangement links TRBV19 to TRBJ2-1; the match to TRBD1 covers 8 bases. CDR3 length equals 16 residues. Looked up from germline, CDR1 is LNHDA and CDR2 is SQIVND (reference sequence). J gave up 4 bases and V 7 bases, and 12 bases lay outside the gene matches. CDR3 nucleotides: TGTGCCAGTACTCTTTCCAGGGGGCCGATATACAATGAGCAGTTCTTC. Translated: CASTLSRGPIYNEQFF.

This clonotype was seen ten or more times. The V and J genes are TRBV11-2 and TRBJ2-7, with a tentative D call TRBD2 (6 bases). Germline V gives CDR1 SGHAT, CDR2 FQNNGV. The CDR3 is 12 residues long. V lost 1 base to trimming and J lost 8 bases, with 9 bases between them. The CDR3 nucleotides are TGTGCCAGCAGCTTAGGGGAGGATCAGCAGTACTTC. This gives the protein CASSLGEDQQYF.

Many counts were recorded for this clonotype. This chain connects TRBV20-1 to TRBJ2-7, with TRBD2 identical over 8 bases. The V gene end was trimmed by 4 bases and the J gene end by 0 bases; junction bases not matched to a gene: 5. Germline lookup yields CDR1 DFQATT and CDR2 SNEGSKA (reference sequence). The CDR3 has 14 residues. The CDR3 sequence: CSATTSGASYEQYF. The CDR3 DNA is TGCAGTGCTACTACTAGCGGTGCCTCCTACGAGCAGTACTTC.

On this clonotype itself: The germline gene is not matched at one end of the junction; a read error may be the cause. The V gene is TRBV7-7, the J gene TRBJ1-6; unclear D gene. The CDR3 totals 13 residues. CDR1 and CDR2 (germline): SSHAT, FNYEAQ (reference sequence). CDR3 amino acids: CASSLGLDSPLHF. As DNA, the CDR3 is TGTGCTAGCAGCTTAGGACTGGATTCACCCCTCCACTTT.

This clonotype was seen many times. This rearrangement joins TRBV7-9 to TRBJ2-1; maybe TRBD1 (6 bases). V was trimmed by 7 bases and J by 4 bases, leaving 17 bases between them. CDR1 SEHNR and CDR2 FQNEAQ come from the germline V gene (reference sequence). The CDR3 contains 15 residues. The CDR3 DNA is TGTGCCAGCACTAAAGGGGGAGTAGAATACAATGAGCAGTTCTTC. It is translated as CASTKGGVEYNEQFF. The full variable domain, completed using reference TRBV7-9 and TRBJ2-1, is DTGVSQNPRHKITKRGQNVTFRCDPISEHNRLYWYRQTLGQGPEFLTYFQNEAQLEKSRLLSDRFSAERPKGSFSTLEIQRTEQGDSAMYLCASTKGGVEYNEQFFGPGTRLTVL.

This sequence joins TRBV7-2 and TRBJ2-1; D uncertain. The V gene's germline CDR1 is SGHTA and CDR2 FQGNSA. CDR3 size: 15 residues. V gave up 3 bases and J gave up 2 bases, with 11 bases separating them. CDR3 in DNA: TGTGCCAGCAGCTTGTTGAGCCTCACCTACAATGAGCAGTTCTTC. Protein sequence: CASSLLSLTYNEQFF.